This note documents a single TCR beta chain sequence. Germline loops: CDR1 SEHNR, CDR2 FQNEAQ (reference sequence). The CDR3 is made up of 15 amino acids. The V and J ends lost 3 bases and 5 bases, in that order; junction bases with no gene match: 8. Using immunoSEQ multiplex PCR, the repertoire was profiled, and TCRdb retains in-frame clones only, with some absent. Of 140,000 to 150,000 clones listed, roughly nine tenths were seen once; the top ten hold over 1.1%. This record belongs to a study of T cell responses to AZD1222 COVID-19 vaccine. Sequencing was performed on peripheral blood, taken on day 0 of AZD1222 vaccination. This TCR came from an adult in good health. The chain is built from TRBV7-9 and TRBJ2-5, with 8 bases fitting TRBD1. The CDR3 sequence is CASSFSGGYMETQYF. CDR3 coding DNA: TGTGCCAGCAGCTTCTCAGGGGGCTATATGGAGACCCAGTACTTC.